The present T cell receptor beta chain was sequenced within a study of cytomegalovirus exposure and HLA in healthy donors. Separate from the 666-subject first cohort was the approximately 120-subject validation cohort, to which the donors belonged. This CDR3 spans 13 amino acids. The germline V gene encodes CDR1 SEHNR and CDR2 FQNEAQ (reference sequence). V lost 5 bases and J lost 4, with 12 bases in between. In its sample, this clone was seen a few times. Sequenced by immunoSEQ multiplex PCR; TCRdb stores in-frame clones only, minus some. Of around 300,000 clones listed, approximately 90% are singletons.

Source material: PBMCs. This sequence originates from a woman in her 30s in good health and CMV-seropositive. This rearrangement joins TRBV7-9 to TRBJ2-7, with D possibly TRBD1 on 5 matching bases. CDR3 in amino acids: CASSPQQEYEQYF. The CDR3 DNA reads TGTGCCAGCAGCCCCCAACAGGAGTACGAGCAGTACTTC.